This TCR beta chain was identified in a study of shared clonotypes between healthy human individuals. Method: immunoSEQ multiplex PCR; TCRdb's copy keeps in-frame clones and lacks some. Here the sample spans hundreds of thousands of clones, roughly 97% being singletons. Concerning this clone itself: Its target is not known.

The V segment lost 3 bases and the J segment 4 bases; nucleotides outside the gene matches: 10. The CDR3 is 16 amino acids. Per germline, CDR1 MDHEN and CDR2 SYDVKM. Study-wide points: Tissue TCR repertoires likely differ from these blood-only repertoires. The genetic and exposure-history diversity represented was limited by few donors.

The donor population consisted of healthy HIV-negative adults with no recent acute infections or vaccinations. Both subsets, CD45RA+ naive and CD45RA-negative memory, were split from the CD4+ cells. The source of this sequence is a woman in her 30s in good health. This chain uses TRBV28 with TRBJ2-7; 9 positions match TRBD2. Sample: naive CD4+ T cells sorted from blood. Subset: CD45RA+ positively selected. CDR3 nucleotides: TGTGCCAGCAGTTTGAGTTCTAGCGGGGTTAGGTACGAGCAGTACTTC. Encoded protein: CASSLSSSGVRYEQYF.